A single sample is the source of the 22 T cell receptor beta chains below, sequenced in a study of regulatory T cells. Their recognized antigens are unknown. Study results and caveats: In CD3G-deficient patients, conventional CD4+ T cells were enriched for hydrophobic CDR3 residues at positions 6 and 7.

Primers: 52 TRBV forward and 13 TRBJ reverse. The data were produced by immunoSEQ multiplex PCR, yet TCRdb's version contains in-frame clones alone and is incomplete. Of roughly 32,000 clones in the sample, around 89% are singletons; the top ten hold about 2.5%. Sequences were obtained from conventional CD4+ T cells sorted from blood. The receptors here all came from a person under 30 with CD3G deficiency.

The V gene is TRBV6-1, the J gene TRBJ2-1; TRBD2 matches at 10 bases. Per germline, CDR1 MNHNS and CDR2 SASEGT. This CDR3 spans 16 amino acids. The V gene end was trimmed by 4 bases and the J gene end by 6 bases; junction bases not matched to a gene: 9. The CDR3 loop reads CASSVWSGRGGNEQFF. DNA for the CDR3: TGTGCCAGCAGTGTCTGGAGCGGGAGGGGGGGCAATGAGCAGTTCTTC.

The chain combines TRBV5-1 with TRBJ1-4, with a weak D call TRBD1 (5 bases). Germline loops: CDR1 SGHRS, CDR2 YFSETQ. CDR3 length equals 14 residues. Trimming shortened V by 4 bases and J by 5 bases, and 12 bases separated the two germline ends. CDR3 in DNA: TGCGCCAGCAGCGCCGGGACGGCAAATGAAAAACTGTTTTTT. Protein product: CASSAGTANEKLFF.

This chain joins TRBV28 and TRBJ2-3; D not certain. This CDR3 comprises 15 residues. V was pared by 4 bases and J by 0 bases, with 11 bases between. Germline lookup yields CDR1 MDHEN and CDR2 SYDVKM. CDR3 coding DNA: TGTGCCAGCAGTTCCCCGGGTAGTAGCACAGATACGCAGTATTTT. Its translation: CASSSPGSSTDTQYF.

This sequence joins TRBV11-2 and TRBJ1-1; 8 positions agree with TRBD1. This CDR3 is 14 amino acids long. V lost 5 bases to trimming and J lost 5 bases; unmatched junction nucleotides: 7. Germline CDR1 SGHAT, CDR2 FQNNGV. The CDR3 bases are TGTGCCAGCAGCCCAAGGGACAGGAATACTGAAGCTTTCTTT. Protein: CASSPRDRNTEAFF.

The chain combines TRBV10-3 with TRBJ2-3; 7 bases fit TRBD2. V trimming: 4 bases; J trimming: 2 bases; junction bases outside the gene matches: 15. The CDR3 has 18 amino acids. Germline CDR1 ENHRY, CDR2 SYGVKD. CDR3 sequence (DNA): TGTGCCATCAGTGCATCTAGCGGTTCGTCGCGGAACACAGATACGCAGTATTTT. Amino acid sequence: CAISASSGSSRNTDTQYF.

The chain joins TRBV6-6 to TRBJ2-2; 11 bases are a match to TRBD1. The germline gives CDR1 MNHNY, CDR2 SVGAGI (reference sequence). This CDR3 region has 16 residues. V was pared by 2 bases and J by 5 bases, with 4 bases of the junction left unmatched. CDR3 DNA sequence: TGTGCCAGCAGTTACGGGGACAGGGGGAGGACCGGGGAGCTGTTTTTT. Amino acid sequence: CASSYGDRGRTGELFF.

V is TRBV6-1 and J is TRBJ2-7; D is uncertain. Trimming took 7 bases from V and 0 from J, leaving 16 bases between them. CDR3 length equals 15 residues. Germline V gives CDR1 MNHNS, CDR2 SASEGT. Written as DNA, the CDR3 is TGTGCCAGCATCCCGGACCGCCCGGGCTCCTACGAGCAGTACTTC. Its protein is CASIPDRPGSYEQYF.

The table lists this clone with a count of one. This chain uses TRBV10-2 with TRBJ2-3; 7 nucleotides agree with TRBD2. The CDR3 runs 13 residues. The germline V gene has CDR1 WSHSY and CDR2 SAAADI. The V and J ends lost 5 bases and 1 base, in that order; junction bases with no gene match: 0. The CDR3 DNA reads TGCGCCAGCAGTCTAGCGGGCACAGATACGCAGTATTTT. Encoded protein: CASSLAGTDTQYF.

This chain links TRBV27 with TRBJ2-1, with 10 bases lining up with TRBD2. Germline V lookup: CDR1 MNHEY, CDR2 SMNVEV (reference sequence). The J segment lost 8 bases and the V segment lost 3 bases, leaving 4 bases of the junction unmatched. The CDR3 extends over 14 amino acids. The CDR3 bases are TGTGCCAGCAGTTTTTCCGGGACTAGCGATGAGCAGTTCTTC. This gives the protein CASSFSGTSDEQFF.

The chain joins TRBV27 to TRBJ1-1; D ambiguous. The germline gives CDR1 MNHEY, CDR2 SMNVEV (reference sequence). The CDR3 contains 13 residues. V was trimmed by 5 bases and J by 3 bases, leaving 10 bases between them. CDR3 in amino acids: CASSPARDTEAFF. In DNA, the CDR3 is TGTGCCAGCAGTCCCGCCCGCGACACTGAAGCTTTCTTT.

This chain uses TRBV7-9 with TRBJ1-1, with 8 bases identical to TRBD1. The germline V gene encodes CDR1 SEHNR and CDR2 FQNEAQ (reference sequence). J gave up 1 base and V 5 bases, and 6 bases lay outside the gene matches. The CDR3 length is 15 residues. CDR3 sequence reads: CASSKGQGTNTEAFF. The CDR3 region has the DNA TGTGCCAGCAGCAAAGGACAGGGAACGAACACTGAAGCTTTCTTT. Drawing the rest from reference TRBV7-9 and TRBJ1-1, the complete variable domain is DTGVSQNPRHKITKRGQNVTFRCDPISEHNRLYWYRQTLGQGPEFLTYFQNEAQLEKSRLLSDRFSAERPKGSFSTLEIQRTEQGDSAMYLCASSKGQGTNTEAFFGQGTRLTVV.

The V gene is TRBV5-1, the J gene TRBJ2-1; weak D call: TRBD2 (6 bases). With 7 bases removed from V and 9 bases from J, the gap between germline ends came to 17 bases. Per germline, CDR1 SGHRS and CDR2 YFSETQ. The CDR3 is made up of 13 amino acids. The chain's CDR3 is CASGRAGFAEQFF. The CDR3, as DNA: TGCGCCAGCGGTAGGGCGGGGTTCGCTGAGCAGTTCTTC. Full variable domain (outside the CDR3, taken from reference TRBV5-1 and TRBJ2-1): KAGVTQTPRYLIKTRGQQVTLSCSPISGHRSVSWYQQTPGQGLQFLFEYFSETQRNKGNFPGRFSGRQFSNSRSEMNVSTLELGDSALYLCASGRAGFAEQFFGPGTRLTVL.

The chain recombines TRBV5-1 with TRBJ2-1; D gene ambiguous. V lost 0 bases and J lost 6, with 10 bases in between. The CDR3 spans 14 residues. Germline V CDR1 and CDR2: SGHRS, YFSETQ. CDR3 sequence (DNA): TGCGCCAGCAGCTTGGGCGACTTATTCAATGAGCAGTTCTTC. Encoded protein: CASSLGDLFNEQFF. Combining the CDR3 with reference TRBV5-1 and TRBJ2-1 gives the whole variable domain KAGVTQTPRYLIKTRGQQVTLSCSPISGHRSVSWYQQTPGQGLQFLFEYFSETQRNKGNFPGRFSGRQFSNSRSEMNVSTLELGDSALYLCASSLGDLFNEQFFGPGTRLTVL.

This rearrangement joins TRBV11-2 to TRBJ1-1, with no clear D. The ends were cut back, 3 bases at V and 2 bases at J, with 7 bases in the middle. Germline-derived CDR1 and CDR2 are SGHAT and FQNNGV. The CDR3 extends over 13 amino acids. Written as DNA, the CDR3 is TGTGCCAGCAGCTTGCAGGAAAACACTGAAGCTTTCTTT. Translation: CASSLQENTEAFF. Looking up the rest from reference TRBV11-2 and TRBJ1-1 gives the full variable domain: EAGVAQSPRYKIIEKRQSVAFWCNPISGHATLYWYQQILGQGPKLLIQFQNNGVVDDSQLPKDRFSAERLKGVDSTLKIQPAKLEDSAVYLCASSLQENTEAFFGQGTRLTVV.

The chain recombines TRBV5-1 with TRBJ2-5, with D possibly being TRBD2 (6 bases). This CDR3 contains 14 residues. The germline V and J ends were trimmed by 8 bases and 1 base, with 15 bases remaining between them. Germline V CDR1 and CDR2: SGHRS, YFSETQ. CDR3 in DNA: TGCGCCAGTCAGGAGGGTACGCTCCAAGAGACCCAGTACTTC. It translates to CASQEGTLQETQYF.

The CDR3 loop is CASSLYLGPGGNEQFF. CDR3 nucleotides: TGTGCCAGCAGTTTATACCTAGGGCCCGGGGGCAATGAGCAGTTCTTC. This chain connects TRBV28 to TRBJ2-1; D perhaps matches TRBD2 (6 bases). Germline V gene lookup returns CDR1 MDHEN and CDR2 SYDVKM. The CDR3 runs to 16 residues. Trimming shortened V by 1 base and J by 6 bases, and 16 bases separated the two germline ends.

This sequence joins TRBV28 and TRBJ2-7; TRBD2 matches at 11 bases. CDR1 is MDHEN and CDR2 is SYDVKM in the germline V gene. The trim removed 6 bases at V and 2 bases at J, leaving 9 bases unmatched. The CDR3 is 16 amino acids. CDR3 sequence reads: CASRRGLAGGTYEQYF. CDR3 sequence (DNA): TGTGCCAGCAGGCGGGGGTTAGCGGGAGGGACCTACGAGCAGTACTTC. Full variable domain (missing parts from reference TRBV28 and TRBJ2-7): DVKVTQSSRYLVKRTGEKVFLECVQDMDHENMFWYRQDPGLGLRLIYFSYDVKMKEKGDIPEGYSVSREKKERFSLILESASTNQTSMYLCASRRGLAGGTYEQYFGPGTRLTVT.

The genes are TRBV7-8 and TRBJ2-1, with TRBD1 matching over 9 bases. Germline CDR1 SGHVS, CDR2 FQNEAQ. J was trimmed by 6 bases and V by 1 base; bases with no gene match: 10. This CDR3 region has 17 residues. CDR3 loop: CASSLDFRDRVSNEQFF. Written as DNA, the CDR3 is TGTGCCAGCAGCTTAGATTTCCGGGACAGGGTTTCCAATGAGCAGTTCTTC.

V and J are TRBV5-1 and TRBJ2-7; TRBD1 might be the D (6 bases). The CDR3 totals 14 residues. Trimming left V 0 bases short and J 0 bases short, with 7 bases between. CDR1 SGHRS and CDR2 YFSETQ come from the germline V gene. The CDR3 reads CASSLVGGSYEQYF. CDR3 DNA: TGCGCCAGCAGCTTGGTAGGGGGCTCCTACGAGCAGTACTTC.

CDR3 loop: CAISPGPRIGQFF. In DNA form, the CDR3 reads TGTGCCATCAGCCCGGGACCGAGGATAGGGCAGTTCTTC. The V and J genes are TRBV10-3 and TRBJ2-1; the D gene could be TRBD1 or TRBD2 (5 bases each). CDR1 is ENHRY and CDR2 is SYGVKD in the germline V gene. The CDR3 is 13 amino acids. V lost 6 bases, J lost 12 bases, and 18 bases lay in between.

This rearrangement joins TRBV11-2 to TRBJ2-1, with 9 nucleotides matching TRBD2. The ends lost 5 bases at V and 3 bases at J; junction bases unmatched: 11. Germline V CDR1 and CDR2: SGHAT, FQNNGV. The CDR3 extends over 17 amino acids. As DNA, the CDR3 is TGTGCCAGCAGCCAAAGCGGGGGGCGGGTGTACTACAATGAGCAGTTCTTC. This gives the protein CASSQSGGRVYYNEQFF.

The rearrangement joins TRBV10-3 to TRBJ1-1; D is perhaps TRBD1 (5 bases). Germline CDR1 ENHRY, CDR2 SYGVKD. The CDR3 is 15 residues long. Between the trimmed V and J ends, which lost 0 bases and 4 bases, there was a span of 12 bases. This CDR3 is CAISESGVQGTEAFF. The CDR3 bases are TGTGCCATCAGTGAGTCAGGGGTTCAGGGCACTGAAGCTTTCTTT.